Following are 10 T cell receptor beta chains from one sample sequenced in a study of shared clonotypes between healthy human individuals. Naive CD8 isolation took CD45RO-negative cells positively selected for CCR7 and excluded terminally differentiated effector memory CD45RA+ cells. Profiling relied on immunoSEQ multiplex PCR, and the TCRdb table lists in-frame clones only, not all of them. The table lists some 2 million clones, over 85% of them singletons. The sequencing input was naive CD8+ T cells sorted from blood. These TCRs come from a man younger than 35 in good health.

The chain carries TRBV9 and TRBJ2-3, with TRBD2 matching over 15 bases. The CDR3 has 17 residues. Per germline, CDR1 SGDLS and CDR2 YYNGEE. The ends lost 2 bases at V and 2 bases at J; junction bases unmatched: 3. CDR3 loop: CASSVRTSGGATDTQYF. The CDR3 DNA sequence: TGTGCCAGCAGCGTTAGGACTAGCGGGGGGGCCACAGATACGCAGTATTTT.

The CDR3 is CASSLYGEQFF. Here the CDR3 DNA reads TGCGCCAGCAGCTTGTATGGAGAGCAGTTCTTC. The chain uses TRBV5-1 and TRBJ2-1; D gene ambiguous. V lost 1 base, J lost 10 bases, and 6 bases lay in between. Germline V gene sequence: CDR1 SGHRS, CDR2 YFSETQ. This CDR3 is built from 11 residues.

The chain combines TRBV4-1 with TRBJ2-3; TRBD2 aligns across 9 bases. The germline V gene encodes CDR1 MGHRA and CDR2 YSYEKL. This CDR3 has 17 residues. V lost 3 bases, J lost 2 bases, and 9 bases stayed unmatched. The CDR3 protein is CASSHQGRGGNTDTQYF. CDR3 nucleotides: TGCGCCAGCAGCCACCAGGGGCGGGGGGGGAACACAGATACGCAGTATTTT.

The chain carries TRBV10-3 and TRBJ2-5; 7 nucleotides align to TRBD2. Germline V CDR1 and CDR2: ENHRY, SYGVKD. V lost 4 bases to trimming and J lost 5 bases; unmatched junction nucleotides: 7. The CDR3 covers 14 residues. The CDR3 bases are TGTGCCATCAGTGGAGGCGGGAGAAGGGAGACCCAGTACTTC. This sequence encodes CAISGGGRRETQYF.

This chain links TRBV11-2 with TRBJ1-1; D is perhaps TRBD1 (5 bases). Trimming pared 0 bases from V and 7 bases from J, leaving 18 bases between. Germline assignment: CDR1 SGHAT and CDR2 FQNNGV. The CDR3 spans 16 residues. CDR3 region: CASSLDLRGSRGEAFF. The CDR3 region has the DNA TGTGCCAGCAGCTTAGATCTGCGGGGATCTAGGGGTGAAGCTTTCTTT. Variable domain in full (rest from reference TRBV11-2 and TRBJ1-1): EAGVAQSPRYKIIEKRQSVAFWCNPISGHATLYWYQQILGQGPKLLIQFQNNGVVDDSQLPKDRFSAERLKGVDSTLKIQPAKLEDSAVYLCASSLDLRGSRGEAFFGQGTRLTVV.

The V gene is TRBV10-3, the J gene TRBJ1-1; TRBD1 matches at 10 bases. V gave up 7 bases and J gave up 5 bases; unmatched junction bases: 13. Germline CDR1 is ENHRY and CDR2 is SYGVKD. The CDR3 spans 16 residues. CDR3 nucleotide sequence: TGTGCCATCAATAAGCTCCCGGGACAGGGGAATACTGAAGCTTTCTTT. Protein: CAINKLPGQGNTEAFF.

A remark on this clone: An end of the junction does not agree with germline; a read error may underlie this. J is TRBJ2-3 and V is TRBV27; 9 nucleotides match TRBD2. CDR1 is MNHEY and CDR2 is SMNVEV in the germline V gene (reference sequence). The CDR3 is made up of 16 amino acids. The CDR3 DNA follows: TGTGCCAGCAGTTTATCCCCCGGGACTAGCATAGATACGCAGTATTTT. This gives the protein CASSLSPGTSIDTQYF.

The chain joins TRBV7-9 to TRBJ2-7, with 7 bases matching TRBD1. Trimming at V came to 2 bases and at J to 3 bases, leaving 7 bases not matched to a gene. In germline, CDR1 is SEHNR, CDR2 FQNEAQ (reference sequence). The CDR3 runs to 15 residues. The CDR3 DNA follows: TGTGCCAGCAGCTTATTCCTAGGGACAGTCTACGAGCAGTACTTC. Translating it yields CASSLFLGTVYEQYF. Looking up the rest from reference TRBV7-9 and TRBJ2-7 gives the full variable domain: DTGVSQNPRHKITKRGQNVTFRCDPISEHNRLYWYRQTLGQGPEFLTYFQNEAQLEKSRLLSDRFSAERPKGSFSTLEIQRTEQGDSAMYLCASSLFLGTVYEQYFGPGTRLTVT.

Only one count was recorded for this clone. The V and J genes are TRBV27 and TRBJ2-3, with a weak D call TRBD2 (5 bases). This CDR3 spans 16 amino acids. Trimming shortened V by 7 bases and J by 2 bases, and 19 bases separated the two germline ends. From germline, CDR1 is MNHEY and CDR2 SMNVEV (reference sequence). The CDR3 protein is CASIPAVGETTDTQYF. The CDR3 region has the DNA TGTGCCAGCATCCCCGCAGTTGGGGAGACCACAGATACGCAGTATTTT.

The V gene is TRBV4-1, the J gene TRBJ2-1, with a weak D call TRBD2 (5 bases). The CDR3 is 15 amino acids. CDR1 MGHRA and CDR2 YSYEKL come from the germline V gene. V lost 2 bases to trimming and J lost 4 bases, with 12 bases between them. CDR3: CASSQTEGSYNEQFF. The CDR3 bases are TGCGCCAGCAGCCAAACTGAGGGCTCTTACAATGAGCAGTTCTTC.